The 21 T cell receptor beta chains presented below share a single source sample, sequenced in a study of cytomegalovirus exposure and HLA in healthy donors. With 60 Vbeta and 13 Jbeta primers, the PCR was carried out. Only in-frame clones appear in the TCRdb table, and some are missing; sequencing was by immunoSEQ multiplex PCR. The sample holds under 170,000 clones, 55% to 70% seen once. Source material: PBMCs. The receptors here all came from a woman aged 55 to 70 in good health and CMV-seropositive.

This clone was observed a handful of times. V is TRBV9 and J is TRBJ2-5, with TRBD2 matching 13 bases. V trimming: 0 bases; J trimming: 4 bases; junction bases outside the gene matches: 0. This CDR3 contains 15 residues. Germline-derived CDR1 and CDR2 are SGDLS and YYNGEE. The CDR3 loop reads CASSVGTSGRETQYF. DNA of the CDR3: TGTGCCAGCAGCGTAGGGACTAGCGGGAGAGAGACCCAGTACTTC.

This chain uses TRBV28 with TRBJ2-7; perhaps TRBD2 as D (7 bases). CDR1 MDHEN and CDR2 SYDVKM come from the germline V gene. Trimming removed 7 bases from V and 5 bases from J, with 18 bases in between. The CDR3 runs 14 residues. CDR3 in DNA: TGTGCCAGCACCCAAGGGAGGGGGGTCGACGAGCAGTACTTC. It is translated as CASTQGRGVDEQYF.

The chain joins TRBV6-5 to TRBJ1-5, with TRBD1 as a possible D gene (6 bases). The CDR3 consists of 13 residues. Trimming removed 6 bases from V and 2 bases from J, with 8 bases in between. Germline V gene data show CDR1 as MNHEY and CDR2 as SVGAGI. The CDR3 is CASSPGGNQPQHF. The CDR3 DNA reads TGTGCCAGCAGCCCAGGGGGCAATCAGCCCCAGCATTTT.

The chain combines TRBV19 with TRBJ1-3; 7 nucleotides agree with TRBD1. Trimming cost V 7 bases and J 2 bases; bases outside gene matches: 8. The CDR3 is 15 amino acids. Germline lookup yields CDR1 LNHDA and CDR2 SQIVND (reference sequence). The CDR3 spells CASNDRVFAGNTIYF. The CDR3 bases are TGTGCCAGTAACGACAGGGTATTTGCTGGAAACACCATATATTTT.

This clone was found once. V is TRBV6-5 and J is TRBJ2-2; the match to TRBD2 covers 12 bases. CDR3 length equals 14 residues. J was trimmed by 7 bases and V by 6 bases; bases with no gene match: 3. Germline V lookup: CDR1 MNHEY, CDR2 SVGAGI. The CDR3 loop is CASRPGLAGGELFF. The CDR3 coding sequence is TGTGCCAGCAGGCCGGGACTAGCGGGCGGGGAGCTGTTTTTT.

The V call is TRBV5-5, the J call TRBJ2-7; 9 bases align to TRBD1. CDR1 is SGHKS, CDR2 YYEKEE, per germline (reference sequence). CDR3 length equals 15 residues. J was trimmed by 7 bases and V by 4 bases; bases with no gene match: 12. This chain's CDR3 is CASSDPGQGMEEQYF. For the CDR3, the DNA is TGTGCCAGCAGCGACCCGGGACAGGGAATGGAGGAGCAGTACTTC.

As regards this clone: This same CDR3 is encoded by further DNA sequences in the sample. The J gene is TRBJ2-1, the V gene TRBV19, with D maybe TRBD1 (6 bases). The V gene lost 3 bases and the J gene lost 7 bases, with 10 bases spanning the gap. The CDR3 is 13 residues long. Per the germline V gene, CDR1 is LNHDA and CDR2 is SQIVND (reference sequence). CDR3 coding DNA: TGTGCCAGTAGTATCGGCAGGGGTAATGAGCAGTTCTTC. It codes for CASSIGRGNEQFF. Based on the CDR3 plus reference TRBV19 and TRBJ2-1, the full variable domain is DGGITQSPKYLFRKEGQNVTLSCEQNLNHDAMYWYRQDPGQGLRLIYYSQIVNDFQKGDIAEGYSVSREKKESFPLTVTSAQKNPTAFYLCASSIGRGNEQFFGPGTRLTVL.

The chain uses TRBV15 and TRBJ1-2, with TRBD1 matching 7 bases. The germline gives CDR1 LNHNV, CDR2 YYDKDF (reference sequence). The CDR3 runs 15 residues. The trim removed 0 bases at V and 7 bases at J, leaving 8 bases unmatched. The CDR3 loop is CATSREWQGDTGYTF. The CDR3 coding sequence is TGTGCCACCAGCAGAGAATGGCAGGGGGATACTGGCTACACCTTC.

As to this clone: The same CDR3 also results from other DNA sequences found in this sample. V is TRBV28 and J is TRBJ2-1; D is ambiguous. Germline lookup yields CDR1 MDHEN and CDR2 SYDVKM. The CDR3 is 11 residues long. V was cut by 5 bases and J by 4 bases, with 3 bases left in between. The CDR3 loop reads CASSPYNEQFF. CDR3 bases: TGTGCCAGCAGTCCATACAATGAGCAGTTCTTC.

In DNA form, the CDR3 reads TGCGCCAGCAGACCGTGGACAGGGTCGAATGAGCAGTTCTTC. Encoded protein: CASRPWTGSNEQFF. The chain recombines TRBV5-1 with TRBJ2-1, with TRBD1 matching 8 bases. V lost 5 bases, J lost 7 bases, and 8 bases stayed unmatched. The CDR3 sequence is 14 residues long. Per the germline V gene, CDR1 is SGHRS and CDR2 is YFSETQ.

The J gene is TRBJ2-3, the V gene TRBV19, with 12 bases matching TRBD2. The CDR3 length is 15 residues. Germline loops: CDR1 LNHDA, CDR2 SQIVND (reference sequence). V was pared by 4 bases and J by 4 bases, with 3 bases of the junction left unmatched. This chain's CDR3 is CASSRTSGNSDTQYF. The CDR3 nucleotides are TGTGCCAGTAGTAGGACTAGCGGGAATTCAGATACGCAGTATTTT.

The V call is TRBV6-1, the J call TRBJ1-1; TRBD1 might be the D (6 bases). The CDR3 length is 14 residues. CDR1 is MNHNS, CDR2 SASEGT, per germline. The V gene lost 7 bases and the J gene lost 4 bases, with 16 bases spanning the gap. CDR3: CASTPGAVSTEAFF. The DNA for the CDR3 is TGTGCCAGCACACCAGGGGCCGTTAGCACTGAAGCTTTCTTT.

The V call is TRBV18, the J call TRBJ2-7; 7 bases map to TRBD1. This CDR3 is built from 13 residues. CDR1 is KGHSH, CDR2 LQKENI, per germline. With 3 bases clipped from V and 4 bases from J, the junction kept 3 bases outside the gene matches. CDR3 nucleotide sequence: TGTGCCAGCTCACCCGACAGGGAATACGAGCAGTACTTC. This sequence encodes CASSPDREYEQYF.

This clone is a singleton in its sample. The V gene is TRBV27, the J gene TRBJ2-3, with TRBD2 identical over 14 bases. The CDR3 loop spans 18 amino acids. CDR1 and CDR2 (germline): MNHEY, SMNVEV (reference sequence). With V trimmed by 6 bases and J by 1 base, 9 bases remained unmatched. CDR3 nucleotide sequence: TGTGCCAGCAGGACAGGACTAGCGGGAGGAAAAGGCACAGATACGCAGTATTTT. Its translation: CASRTGLAGGKGTDTQYF.

The V call is TRBV7-8, the J call TRBJ2-2, with 7 bases identical to TRBD1. V lost 5 bases, J lost 6 bases, and 12 bases stayed unmatched. CDR3 length: 16 residues. Germline V CDR1 and CDR2: SGHVS, FQNEAQ. CDR3 sequence: CASSIDRVVIAGELFF. Here the CDR3 DNA reads TGTGCCAGCAGCATCGACAGGGTGGTTATCGCCGGGGAGCTGTTTTTT.

This clone was observed a few times. V usage is TRBV28 and J usage is TRBJ1-1, with D tentatively TRBD1 (5 bases). Germline values: CDR1 MDHEN, CDR2 SYDVKM. This CDR3 is 16 amino acids long. V lost 2 bases, J lost 0 bases, and 13 bases lay in between. CDR3 protein: CASSLPRQNMNTEAFF. The DNA for the CDR3 is TGTGCCAGCAGTTTACCCAGACAGAACATGAACACTGAAGCTTTCTTT.

A single count supports this clone. The chain uses TRBV9 and TRBJ1-1; 8 bases are a match to TRBD1. The germline gives CDR1 SGDLS, CDR2 YYNGEE. There are 14 residues in the CDR3. The J segment lost 4 bases and the V segment lost 0 bases, leaving 2 bases of the junction unmatched. The DNA of the CDR3 is TGTGCCAGCAGCGTAGAGGGACAGGTCACTGAAGCTTTCTTT. This codes for CASSVEGQVTEAFF.

This chain uses TRBV28 with TRBJ1-1; D may be TRBD1 (6 bases). The CDR3 runs 15 residues. The V and J ends lost 3 bases and 1 base respectively, with 12 bases between them. CDR1 is MDHEN and CDR2 is SYDVKM in the germline V gene. The DNA for the CDR3 is TGTGCCAGCAGTTTCCCCCCGACAGGGAACACTGAAGCTTTCTTT. Its translation is CASSFPPTGNTEAFF. Looking up the rest from reference TRBV28 and TRBJ1-1 gives the full variable domain: DVKVTQSSRYLVKRTGEKVFLECVQDMDHENMFWYRQDPGLGLRLIYFSYDVKMKEKGDIPEGYSVSREKKERFSLILESASTNQTSMYLCASSFPPTGNTEAFFGQGTRLTVV.

The gene calls are TRBV2 and TRBJ2-2; TRBD2 matches 11 bases. Losses at the gene ends were 9 bases for V and 2 bases for J; bases not matched to a gene: 14. CDR1 and CDR2 (germline): SNHLY, FYNNEI. This CDR3 region has 18 residues. The CDR3 region is CARRKSSSGRINTGELFF. The CDR3 region has the DNA TGTGCCAGGCGAAAATCGTCTAGCGGGAGGATCAACACCGGGGAGCTGTTTTTT. Together with reference TRBV2 and TRBJ2-2, the CDR3 gives the full variable domain: EPEVTQTPSHQVTQMGQEVILRCVPISNHLYFYWYRQILGQKVEFLVSFYNNEISEKSEIFDDQFSVERPDGSNFTLKIRSTKLEDSAMYFCARRKSSSGRINTGELFFGEGSRLTVL.

This chain links TRBV10-3 with TRBJ2-6, with TRBD1 identical over 9 bases. The V gene's germline CDR1 is ENHRY and CDR2 SYGVKD. Unmatched junction bases numbered 4, after V lost 5 bases and J lost 2 bases. CDR3 length: 16 amino acids. The CDR3 region has the DNA TGTGCCATCAGTCCCGGGACAGGGACTGGGGCCAACGTCCTGACTTTC. Protein sequence: CAISPGTGTGANVLTF.

This chain links TRBV6-6 with TRBJ2-7; the D gene is possibly TRBD1 (5 bases). CDR3 length: 11 amino acids. Germline-derived CDR1 and CDR2 are MNHNY and SVGAGI (reference sequence). V lost 6 bases and J lost 7, with 10 bases in between. CDR3 region: CASRFQGEQYF. CDR3 nucleotide sequence: TGTGCCAGCAGGTTCCAGGGTGAGCAGTACTTC.